This T cell receptor beta chain was observed in a study of blood T cell repertoires in COVID-19. Study at large: Italy, Spain and the United States were the sources of the convalescent and acute COVID-19 samples. Sources were T cells, B-cell-depleted T cells, or PBMCs; the material itself was cDNA or gDNA.

V dropped 6 bases and J dropped 4 bases, with 18 bases sitting between them. The CDR3 consists of 15 residues. Germline CDR1 and CDR2: MNHEY and SVGAGI. This clone has just a few counts. Libraries were prepared by immunoSEQ multiplex PCR; TCRdb keeps only in-frame clonotypes and omits some of them. Altogether 150,000 to 180,000 clones are present, roughly four fifths being singletons, with the ten largest covering about 3.8%. This TCR came from a woman older than 75 with acute or convalescent COVID-19. The material sequenced was peripheral blood. The chain links TRBV6-5 to TRBJ1-1; possible D gene TRBD1, 5 bases. This CDR3 is CASRTEETRSTEAFF. The DNA for the CDR3 is TGTGCCAGCAGGACAGAGGAAACCAGGAGCACTGAAGCTTTCTTT.